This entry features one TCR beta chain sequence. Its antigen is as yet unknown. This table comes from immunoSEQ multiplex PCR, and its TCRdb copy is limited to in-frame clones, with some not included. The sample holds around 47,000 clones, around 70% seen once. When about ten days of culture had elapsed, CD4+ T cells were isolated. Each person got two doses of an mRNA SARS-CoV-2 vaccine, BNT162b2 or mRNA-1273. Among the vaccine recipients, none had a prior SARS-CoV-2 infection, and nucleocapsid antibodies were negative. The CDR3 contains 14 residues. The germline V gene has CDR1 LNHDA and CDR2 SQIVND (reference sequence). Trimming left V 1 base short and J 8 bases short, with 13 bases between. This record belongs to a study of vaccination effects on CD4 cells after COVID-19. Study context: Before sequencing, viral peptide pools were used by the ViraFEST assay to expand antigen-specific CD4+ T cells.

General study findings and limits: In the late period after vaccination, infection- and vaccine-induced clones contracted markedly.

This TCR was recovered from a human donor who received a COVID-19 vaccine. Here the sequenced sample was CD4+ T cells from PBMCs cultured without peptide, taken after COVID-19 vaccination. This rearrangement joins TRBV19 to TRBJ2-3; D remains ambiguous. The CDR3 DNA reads TGTGCCAGTAGTATAGGGGGTCATTCACCTACGCAGTATTTT. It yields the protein CASSIGGHSPTQYF.